This T cell receptor beta chain was identified during a study of T cells after yellow fever vaccination. The authors made TCR cDNA by 5'RACE template switching, adding a universal primer site and UMIs. TCRdb analysed the 5' RACE reads with MiXCR anew, one entry per CDR3 protein. The top ten hold roughly a sixth of the sample, which has about 300,000 distinct CDR3 sequences, about 6.9% seen once. Overall study findings and caveats: Contaminating bulk clonotypes could be abundant in FACS-sorted repertoires. The secondary response was weaker but peaked faster, day 5 versus 15.

This clonotype was counted a few times. Its matching antigen is unknown. Germline V gene data show CDR1 as SGHTA and CDR2 as FQGNSA. The trim removed 4 bases at V and 5 bases at J, leaving 10 bases unmatched. This CDR3 contains 15 residues. J is TRBJ2-7 and V is TRBV7-2, with 8 bases aligning to TRBD1. Specimen: PBMCs, collected 45 days after the first yellow fever vaccination. The TCR comes from a young man who received the YFV17D yellow fever vaccine. CDR3 in amino acids: CASSSGRGRYDEQYV. CDR3 sequence (DNA): TGTGCCAGCAGCTCCGGCAGGGGGCGTTATGACGAGCAGTACGTC.